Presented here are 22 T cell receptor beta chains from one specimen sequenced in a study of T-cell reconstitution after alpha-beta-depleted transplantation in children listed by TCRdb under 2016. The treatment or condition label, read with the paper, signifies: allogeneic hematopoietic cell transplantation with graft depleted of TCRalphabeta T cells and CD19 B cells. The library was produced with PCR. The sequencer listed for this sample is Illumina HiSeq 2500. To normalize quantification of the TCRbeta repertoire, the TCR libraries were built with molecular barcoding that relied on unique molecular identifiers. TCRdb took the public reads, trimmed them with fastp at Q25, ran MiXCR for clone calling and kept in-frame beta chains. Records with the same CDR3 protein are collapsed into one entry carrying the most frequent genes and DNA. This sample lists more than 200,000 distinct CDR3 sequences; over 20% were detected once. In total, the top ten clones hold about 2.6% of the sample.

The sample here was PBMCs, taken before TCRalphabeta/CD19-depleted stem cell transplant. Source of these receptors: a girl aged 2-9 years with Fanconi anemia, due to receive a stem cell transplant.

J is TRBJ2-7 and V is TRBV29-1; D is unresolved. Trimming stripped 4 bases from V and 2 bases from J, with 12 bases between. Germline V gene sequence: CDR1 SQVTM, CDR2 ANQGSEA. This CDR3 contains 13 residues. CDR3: CSVAGVLTYEQYF. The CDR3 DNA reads TGCAGCGTTGCTGGAGTCTTAACCTACGAGCAGTACTTC.

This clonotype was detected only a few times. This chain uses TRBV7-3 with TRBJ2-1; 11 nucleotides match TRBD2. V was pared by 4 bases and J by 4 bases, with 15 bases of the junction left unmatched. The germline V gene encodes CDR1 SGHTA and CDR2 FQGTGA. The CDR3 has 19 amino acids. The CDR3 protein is CASSSRLAGRFGGYNEQFF. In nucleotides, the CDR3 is TGTGCCAGCAGCTCCCGACTAGCGGGGAGGTTCGGAGGGTACAATGAGCAGTTCTTC.

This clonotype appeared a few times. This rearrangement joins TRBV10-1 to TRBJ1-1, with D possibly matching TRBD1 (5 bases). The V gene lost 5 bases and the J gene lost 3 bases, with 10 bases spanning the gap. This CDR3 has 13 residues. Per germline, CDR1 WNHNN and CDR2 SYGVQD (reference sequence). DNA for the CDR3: TGCGCCAGCAGTATCGACAGCTACACTGAAGCTTTCTTT. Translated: CASSIDSYTEAFF.

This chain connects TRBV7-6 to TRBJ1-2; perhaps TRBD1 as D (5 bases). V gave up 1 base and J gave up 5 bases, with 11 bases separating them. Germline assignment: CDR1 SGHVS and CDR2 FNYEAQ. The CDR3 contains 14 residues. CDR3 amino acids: CASSLEQVGYGYTF. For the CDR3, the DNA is TGTGCCAGCAGCTTAGAACAGGTTGGATATGGCTACACCTTC.

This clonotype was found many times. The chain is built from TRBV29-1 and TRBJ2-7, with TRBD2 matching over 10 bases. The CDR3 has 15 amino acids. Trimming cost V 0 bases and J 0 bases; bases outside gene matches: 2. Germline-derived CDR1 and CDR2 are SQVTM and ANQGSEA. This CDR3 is CSVEDTSGVSYEQYF. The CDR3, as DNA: TGCAGCGTTGAAGACACTAGCGGGGTCTCCTACGAGCAGTACTTC.

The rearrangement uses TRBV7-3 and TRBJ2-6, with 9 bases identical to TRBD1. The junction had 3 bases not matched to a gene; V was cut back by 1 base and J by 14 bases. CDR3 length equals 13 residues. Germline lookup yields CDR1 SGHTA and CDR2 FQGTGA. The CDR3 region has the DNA TGTGCCAGCAGCTTAAGACAGGGGGTGTTCCTGACTTTC. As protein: CASSLRQGVFLTF.

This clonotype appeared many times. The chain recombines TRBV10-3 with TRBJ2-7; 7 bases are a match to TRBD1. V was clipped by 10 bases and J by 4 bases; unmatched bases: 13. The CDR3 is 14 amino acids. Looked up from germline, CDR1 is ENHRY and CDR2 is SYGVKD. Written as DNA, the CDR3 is TGTGCCACAAAACCGGGACAGACCCTATACGAGCAGTACTTC. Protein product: CATKPGQTLYEQYF.

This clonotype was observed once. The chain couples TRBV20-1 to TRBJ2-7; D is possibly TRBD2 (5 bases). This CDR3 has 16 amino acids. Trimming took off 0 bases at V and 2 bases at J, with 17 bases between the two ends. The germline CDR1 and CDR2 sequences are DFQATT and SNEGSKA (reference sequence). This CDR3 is CSARDSPEDHPYEQYF. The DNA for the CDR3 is TGCAGTGCTAGAGATTCGCCGGAGGATCACCCCTACGAGCAGTACTTC.

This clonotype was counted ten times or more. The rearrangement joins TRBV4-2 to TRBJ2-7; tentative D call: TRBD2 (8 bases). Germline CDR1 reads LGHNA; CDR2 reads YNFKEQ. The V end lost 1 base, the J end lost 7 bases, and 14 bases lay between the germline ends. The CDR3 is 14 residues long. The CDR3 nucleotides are TGTGCCAGCAGCCAAGGGACAGGCGGGGGGGAGCAGTACTTC. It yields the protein CASSQGTGGGEQYF.

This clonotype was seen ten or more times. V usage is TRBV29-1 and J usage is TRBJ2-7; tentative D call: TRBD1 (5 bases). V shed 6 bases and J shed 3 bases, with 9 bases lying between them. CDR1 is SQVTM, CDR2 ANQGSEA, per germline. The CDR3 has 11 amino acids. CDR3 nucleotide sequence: TGCAGCGTCGCTGACAGCTACGAGCAGTACTTC. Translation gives CSVADSYEQYF.

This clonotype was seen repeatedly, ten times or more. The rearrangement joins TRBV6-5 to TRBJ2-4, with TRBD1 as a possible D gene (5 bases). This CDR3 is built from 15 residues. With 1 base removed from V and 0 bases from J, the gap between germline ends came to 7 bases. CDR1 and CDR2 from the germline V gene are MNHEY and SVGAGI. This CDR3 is CASSYFQGAKNIQYF. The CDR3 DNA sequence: TGTGCCAGCAGTTACTTCCAGGGAGCCAAAAACATTCAGTACTTC.

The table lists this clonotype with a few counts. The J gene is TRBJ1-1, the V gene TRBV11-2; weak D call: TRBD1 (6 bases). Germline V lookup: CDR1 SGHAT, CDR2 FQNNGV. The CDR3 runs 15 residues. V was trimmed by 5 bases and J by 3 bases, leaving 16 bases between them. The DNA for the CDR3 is TGTGCCAGCAGCCCCTCGACAGGAGTGTACACTGAAGCTTTCTTT. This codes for CASSPSTGVYTEAFF.

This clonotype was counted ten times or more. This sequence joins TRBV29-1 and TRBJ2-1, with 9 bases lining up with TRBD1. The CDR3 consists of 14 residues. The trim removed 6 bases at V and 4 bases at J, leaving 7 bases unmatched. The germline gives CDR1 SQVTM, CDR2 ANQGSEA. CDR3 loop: CSVLAGTGYNEQFF. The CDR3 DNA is TGCAGCGTGTTGGCCGGGACAGGGTACAATGAGCAGTTCTTC.

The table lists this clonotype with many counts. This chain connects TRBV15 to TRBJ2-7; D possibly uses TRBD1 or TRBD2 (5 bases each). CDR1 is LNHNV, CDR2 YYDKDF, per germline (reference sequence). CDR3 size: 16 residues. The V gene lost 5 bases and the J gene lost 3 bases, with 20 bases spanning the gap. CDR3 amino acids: CATSSPGRLSSYEQYF. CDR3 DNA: TGTGCCACCAGCTCCCCGGGACGGTTAAGTAGCTACGAGCAGTACTTC.

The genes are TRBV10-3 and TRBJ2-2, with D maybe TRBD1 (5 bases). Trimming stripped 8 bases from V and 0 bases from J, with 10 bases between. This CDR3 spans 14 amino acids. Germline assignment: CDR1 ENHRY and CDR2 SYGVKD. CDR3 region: CAIWGGANTGELFF. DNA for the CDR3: TGTGCCATCTGGGGCGGCGCGAACACCGGGGAGCTGTTTTTT.

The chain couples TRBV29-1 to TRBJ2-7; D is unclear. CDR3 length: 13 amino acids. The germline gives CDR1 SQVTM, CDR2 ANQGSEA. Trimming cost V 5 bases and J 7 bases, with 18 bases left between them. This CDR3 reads CSVCIKLSGEQYF. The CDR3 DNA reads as TGCAGCGTTTGTATTAAACTCTCTGGGGAGCAGTACTTC.

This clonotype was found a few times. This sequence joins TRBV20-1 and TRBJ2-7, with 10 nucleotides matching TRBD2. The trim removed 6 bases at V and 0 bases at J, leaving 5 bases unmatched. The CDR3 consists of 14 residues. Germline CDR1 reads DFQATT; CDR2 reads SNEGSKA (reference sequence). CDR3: CSARTSGSSYEQYF. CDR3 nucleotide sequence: TGCAGTGCCCGGACTAGCGGATCCTCCTACGAGCAGTACTTC.

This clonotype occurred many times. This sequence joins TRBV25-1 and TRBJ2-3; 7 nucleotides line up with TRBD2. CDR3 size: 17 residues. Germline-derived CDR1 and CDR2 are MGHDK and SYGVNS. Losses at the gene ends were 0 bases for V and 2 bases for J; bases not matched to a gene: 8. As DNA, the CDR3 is TGTGCCAGCAGTGAATATTTTGGGACTACGCCCACAGATACGCAGTATTTT. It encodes CASSEYFGTTPTDTQYF.

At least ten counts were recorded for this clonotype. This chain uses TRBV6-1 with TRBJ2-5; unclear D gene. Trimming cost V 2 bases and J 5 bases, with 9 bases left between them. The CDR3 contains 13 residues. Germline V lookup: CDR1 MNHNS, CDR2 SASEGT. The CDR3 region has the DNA TGTGCCAGCAGTGAAAGGAGTGGTGAGACCCAGTACTTC. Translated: CASSERSGETQYF.

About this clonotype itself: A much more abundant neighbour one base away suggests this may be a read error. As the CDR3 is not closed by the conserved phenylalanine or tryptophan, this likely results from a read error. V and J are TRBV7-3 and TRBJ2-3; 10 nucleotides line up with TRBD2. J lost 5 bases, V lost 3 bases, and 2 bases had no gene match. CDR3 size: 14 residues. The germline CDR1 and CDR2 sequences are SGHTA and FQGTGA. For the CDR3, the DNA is TGTGCCAGCAGCTTGGGACTAGCGAGAGATACGCAGTATGTT. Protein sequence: CASSLGLARDTQYV.

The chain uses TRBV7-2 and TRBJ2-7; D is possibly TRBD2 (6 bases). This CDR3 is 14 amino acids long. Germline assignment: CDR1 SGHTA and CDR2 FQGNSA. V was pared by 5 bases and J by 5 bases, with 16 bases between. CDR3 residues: CASSPGVWSNEQYF. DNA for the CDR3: TGTGCCAGCAGCCCGGGGGTGTGGTCCAACGAGCAGTACTTC.

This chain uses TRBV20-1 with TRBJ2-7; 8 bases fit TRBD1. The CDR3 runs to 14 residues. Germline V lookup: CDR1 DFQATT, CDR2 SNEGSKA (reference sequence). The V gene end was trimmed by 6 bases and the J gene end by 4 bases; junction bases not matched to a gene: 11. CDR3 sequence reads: CSATGQAGIYEQYF. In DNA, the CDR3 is TGCAGTGCAACGGGACAGGCAGGGATATACGAGCAGTACTTC.